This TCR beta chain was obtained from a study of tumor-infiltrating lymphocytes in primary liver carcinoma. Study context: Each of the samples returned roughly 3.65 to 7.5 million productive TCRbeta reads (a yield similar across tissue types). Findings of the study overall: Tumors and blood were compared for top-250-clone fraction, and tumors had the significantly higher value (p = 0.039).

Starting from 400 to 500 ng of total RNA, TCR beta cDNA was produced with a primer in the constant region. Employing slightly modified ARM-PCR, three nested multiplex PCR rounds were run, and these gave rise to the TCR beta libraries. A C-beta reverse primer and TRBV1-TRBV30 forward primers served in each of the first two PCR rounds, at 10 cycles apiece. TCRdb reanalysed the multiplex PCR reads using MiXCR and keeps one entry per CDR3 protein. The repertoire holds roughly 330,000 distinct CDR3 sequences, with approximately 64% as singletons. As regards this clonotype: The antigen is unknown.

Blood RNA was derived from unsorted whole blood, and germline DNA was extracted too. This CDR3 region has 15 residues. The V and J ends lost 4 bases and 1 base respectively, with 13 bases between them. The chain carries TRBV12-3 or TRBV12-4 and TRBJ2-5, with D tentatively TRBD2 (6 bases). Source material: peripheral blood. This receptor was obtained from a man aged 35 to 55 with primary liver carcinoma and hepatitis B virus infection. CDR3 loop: CASSSSGGTQETQYF. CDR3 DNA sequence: TGTGCCAGCAGTTCAAGCGGAGGGACCCAAGAGACCCAGTACTTC.